This T cell receptor beta chain stems from a study of patients and donors after allogeneic stem cell transplantation. MiXCR, run by TCRdb on the RT-PCR reads, gives a single entry per CDR3 protein. The sample has about 960,000 distinct CDR3 sequences; more than 15% are singletons. V trimming: 4 bases; J trimming: 3 bases; junction bases outside the gene matches: 2. Germline V gene data show CDR1 as GTSNPN and CDR2 as SVGIG (reference sequence). The CDR3 is 13 residues long. The J gene is TRBJ2-1, the V gene TRBV30, with 8 bases lining up with TRBD1. The TCR originated in a human donor who was either an allogeneic HSCT recipient or a stem cell or donor lymphocyte infusion donor (not recorded which). It is not recorded whose cells these are; they may come from a transplant donor. The sample was blood, either unsorted or a sorted T cell fraction (not recorded which). CDR3 bases: TGTGCCTGGAACAGGGGGTACTACAATGAGCAGTTCTTC. Its protein product is CAWNRGYYNEQFF.